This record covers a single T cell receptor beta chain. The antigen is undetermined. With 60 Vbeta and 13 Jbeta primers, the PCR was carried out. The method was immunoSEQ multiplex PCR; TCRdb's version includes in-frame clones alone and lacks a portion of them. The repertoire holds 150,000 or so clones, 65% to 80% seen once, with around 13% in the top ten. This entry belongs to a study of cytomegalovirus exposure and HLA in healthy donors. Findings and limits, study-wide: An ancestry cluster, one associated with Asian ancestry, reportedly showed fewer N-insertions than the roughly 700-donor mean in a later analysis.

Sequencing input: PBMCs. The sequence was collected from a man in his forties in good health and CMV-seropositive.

DNA for the CDR3: TGCGCCAGCAGCTTTGCAGGGCCCCAGGAAAAACTGTTTTTT. Protein: CASSFAGPQEKLFF. This sequence joins TRBV5-1 and TRBJ1-4; D possibly corresponds to TRBD1 (5 bases). The CDR3 consists of 14 residues. Trimming took off 2 bases at V and 8 bases at J, with 13 bases between the two ends. Germline CDR1 and CDR2: SGHRS and YFSETQ.